Following are 2 T cell receptor beta chains from one sample sequenced in a study of Graves' ophthalmopathy and Graves' hyperthyroidism. From RNA, the CDR3 regions of TCR beta chains were amplified and sequenced. A first-round RT-PCR used HTBI primers, followed by a second-round multiplex PCR. Each CDR3 protein is one row after TCRdb ran MiXCR on the multiplex PCR reads. The sample consists of fewer than 650,000 distinct CDR3 sequences, around a fifth of them appearing once. What was sequenced was peripheral blood. These receptors were taken from a woman between 18 and 29 years old with stable Graves' hyperthyroidism. Some clones in this sample may be carry-over from other donors' samples.

This clonotype came up many times. V usage is TRBV7-8 and J usage is TRBJ1-6; 7 bases match TRBD1. There are 15 residues in the CDR3. Trimming removed 1 base from V and 7 bases from J; junction bases left unmatched: 4. The germline gives CDR1 SGHVS, CDR2 FQNEAQ. This CDR3 reads CASSLGRTGNSPLHF. The CDR3 DNA follows: TGTGCCAGCAGCTTAGGGCGGACAGGAAATTCACCCCTCCACTTT.

This clonotype has a count of ten or more. The rearrangement joins TRBV6-4 to TRBJ1-1, with no clear D. This CDR3 has 13 residues. Germline values: CDR1 MRHNA, CDR2 SNTAGT. The V and J ends lost 6 bases and 0 bases respectively, with 8 bases between them. The CDR3 DNA reads TGTGCCAGCAGCCAGAACATGAACACTGAAGCTTTCTTT. The encoded protein is CASSQNMNTEAFF.